Sequencing of this T cell receptor beta chain was carried out in a study of cytomegalovirus exposure and HLA in healthy donors. Notes on this clone: The antigen remains unidentified.

With 7 bases removed from V and 10 bases from J, the gap between germline ends came to 10 bases. Per germline, CDR1 SEHNR and CDR2 FQNEAQ (reference sequence). The CDR3 contains 11 residues. Whole-study findings and limits: Several top significant clusters appeared, in a later analysis, to be linked to common viral pathogens.

Use of 60 Vbeta and 13 Jbeta primers characterized the PCR. The method was immunoSEQ multiplex PCR; TCRdb's version includes in-frame clones alone and lacks a portion of them. The profile shows about 120,000 clones, about 75% of them singletons. The sequenced material came from PBMCs. The chain carries TRBV7-9 and TRBJ1-4; D gene unclear. The sequence came from a woman in her thirties or forties in good health and CMV-seropositive. The chain's CDR3 is CASTPSGKLFF. In nucleotides, the CDR3 is TGTGCCAGCACTCCTTCCGGAAAACTGTTTTTT. Together with reference TRBV7-9 and TRBJ1-4, the CDR3 gives the full variable domain: DTGVSQNPRHKITKRGQNVTFRCDPISEHNRLYWYRQTLGQGPEFLTYFQNEAQLEKSRLLSDRFSAERPKGSFSTLEIQRTEQGDSAMYLCASTPSGKLFFGSGTQLSVL.